These 6 T cell receptor beta chains share one sample of origin, sequenced in a study of blood T cell repertoires in COVID-19. Data came from immunoSEQ multiplex PCR; TCRdb stores just in-frame clones and leaves some out. The table lists approximately 62,000 clones, approximately 90% of them singletons. The sample taken for sequencing was peripheral blood. The receptors originated from a man between 60 and 70 years old with acute or convalescent COVID-19.

This clone was detected only a few times. The chain combines TRBV5-4 with TRBJ2-2; weak D call: TRBD2 (6 bases). CDR1 and CDR2 from the germline V gene are SGHNT and YYREEE (reference sequence). The CDR3 sequence is 15 residues long. Trimming shortened V by 10 bases and J by 4 bases, and 20 bases separated the two germline ends. The DNA for the CDR3 is TGTGCCGCTAGCTTAGGAGGGCTGAGCACCGGGGAGCTGTTTTTT. It specifies CAASLGGLSTGELFF.

The chain has TRBV7-2 and TRBJ2-7; D not certain. The CDR3 totals 15 residues. The ends were cut back, 1 base at V and 2 bases at J, with 12 bases in the middle. CDR1 is SGHTA, CDR2 FQGNSA, per germline. The CDR3 sequence: CASSLGTPQAYEQYF. For the CDR3, the DNA is TGTGCCAGCAGCTTAGGTACCCCCCAGGCCTACGAGCAGTACTTC. The variable domain in full, with the rest retrieved from reference TRBV7-2 and TRBJ2-7, is GAGVSQSPSNKVTEKGKDVELRCDPISGHTALYWYRQSLGQGLEFLIYFQGNSAPDKSGLPSDRFSAERTGGSVSTLTIQRTQQEDSAVYLCASSLGTPQAYEQYFGPGTRLTVT.

The chain carries TRBV7-2 and TRBJ1-5, with 9 bases matching TRBD1. The germline V gene has CDR1 SGHTA and CDR2 FQGNSA. This CDR3 spans 19 amino acids. V shed 5 bases, J shed 0 bases, and the junction held 14 bases outside the gene matches. CDR3 in amino acids: CASSPVWGQGTYSNQPQHF. The CDR3 coding sequence is TGTGCCAGCAGCCCCGTTTGGGGACAGGGTACCTATAGCAATCAGCCCCAGCATTTT.

The chain carries TRBV4-3 and TRBJ2-7; D unclear. CDR3 length: 15 amino acids. Deletions cut 0 bases from V and 5 bases from J, with 14 bases between. Per the germline V gene, CDR1 is LGHNA and CDR2 is YSLEER. The CDR3 loop is CASSQEAGRIDEQYF. In DNA form, the CDR3 reads TGCGCCAGCAGCCAAGAAGCAGGCAGGATTGACGAGCAGTACTTC.

Concerning this clone: A read error may produce the germline difference seen at one junction end. The chain has TRBV5-5 and TRBJ2-7; D is perhaps TRBD2 (5 bases). Germline CDR1 SGHKS, CDR2 YYEKEE (reference sequence). The CDR3 has 12 residues. The CDR3 DNA is TGTGCCAGCAGCTTGGAGGCGGGCCCCCTTGACTTC. This translates into CASSLEAGPLDF. The full variable domain, with the rest looked up from reference TRBV5-5 and TRBJ2-7, is DAGVTQSPTHLIKTRGQQVTLRCSPISGHKSVSWYQQVLGQGPQFIFQYYEKEERGRGNFPDRFSARQFPNYSSELNVNALLLGDSALYLCASSLEAGPLDFGPGTRLTVT.

V and J are TRBV15 and TRBJ2-7, with TRBD1 as a possible D gene (6 bases). Germline V gives CDR1 LNHNV, CDR2 YYDKDF (reference sequence). Deletions cut 2 bases from V and 2 bases from J, with 10 bases between. The CDR3 contains 14 residues. DNA for the CDR3: TGTGCCACCAGCAGATCGCGGACAGCCTACGAGCAGTACTTC. As protein: CATSRSRTAYEQYF.